Sequencing of this T cell receptor beta chain was carried out in a study of regulatory T cells in long-lasting Graves disease. Study in general: For under 3 months, newly diagnosed Graves' patients had been taking antithyroid drugs.

The time point: newly diagnosed GD, antithyroid drugs for less than 3 months. The TCR library was prepared using RNA isolated from PBMCs. In its sample, this clonotype was seen many times. Arm-PCR of CDR3 regions with iRepertoire HTBI primers generated TCR beta libraries. TCRdb called the multiplex PCR reads again in MiXCR, with one record for every CDR3 protein. This table holds 350,000 to 450,000 distinct CDR3 sequences, 15% found once. These same data were also listed under a study on T cells in Graves' hyperthyroidism and ophthalmopathy. From that paper: Classification by a 13 V-J model distinguished ophthalmopathy from stable hyperthyroidism. Model output signaled ophthalmopathy a median roughly 6 months ahead of onset.

Material: peripheral blood mononuclear cells (PBMCs), obtained at new diagnosis, from a patient treated with antithyroid drugs. The sequence came from a woman between 35 and 50 years old with Graves disease.

The CDR3 loop reads CASSLDRGRGRAGELFF. Here the CDR3 DNA reads TGTGCCAGCAGCTTAGATAGGGGCAGGGGGCGTGCCGGGGAGCTGTTTTTT. This chain links TRBV11-2 with TRBJ2-2; TRBD1 aligns across 8 bases. Trimming at V came to 0 bases and at J to 6 bases, leaving 9 bases not matched to a gene. The germline gives CDR1 SGHAT, CDR2 FQNNGV. The CDR3 is 17 residues long.